The entry below gives a single T cell receptor beta chain sequence along with its context. This CDR3 has 14 residues. Germline V gives CDR1 GTSNPN, CDR2 SVGIG (reference sequence). The ends lost 2 bases at V and 5 bases at J; junction bases unmatched: 4. Here immunoSEQ multiplex PCR was the method, and the copy in TCRdb shows in-frame clones only, minus some. The table has around 200,000 clones, just over 85% seen once. These data are taken from a study of blood T cell repertoires in COVID-19. Study as a whole: Sites across the United States, Italy and Spain contributed samples from acute and convalescent COVID-19.

The chain carries TRBV30 and TRBJ2-7; TRBD1 agrees at 12 bases. The sample comprised peripheral blood. This receptor was obtained from a man between 45 and 60 years old with acute or convalescent COVID-19. CDR3 sequence reads: CAWSRDRGLDEQYF. DNA of the CDR3: TGTGCCTGGAGTAGGGACAGGGGGCTTGACGAGCAGTACTTC.